These 6 T cell receptor beta chains came from one sample sequenced in a study of T cell repertoires in cytomegalovirus infection. Antigens of these TCRs are unknown. TCRdb used MiXCR to reprocess the reads, holding one entry per CDR3 protein. The table lists just over 450,000 distinct CDR3 sequences, about two fifths of them singletons, with 40% to 50% in the top ten. The sequencing here drew on cultured PBMCs, taken from culture after CMV antigen stimulation. The receptors were gathered from a human donor in good health (CMV status not recorded). Some clones in this sample may be carry-over from other donors' samples.

This clonotype was detected a few times. This sequence joins TRBV6-6 and TRBJ2-7; 7 nucleotides align to TRBD1. Germline V gene data show CDR1 as MNHNY and CDR2 as SVGAGI (reference sequence). V trimming: 5 bases; J trimming: 2 bases; junction bases outside the gene matches: 6. The CDR3 runs 14 residues. The CDR3 nucleotides read TGTGCCAGCAGTCCAGGGGGTTTCGCCTACGAGCAGTACTTC. It is translated as CASSPGGFAYEQYF.

The DNA of the CDR3 is TGTGCCAGCAGTTACTCTATCCTCGATGGGGGTGATGAAGCTTTCTTT. It yields the protein CASSYSILDGGDEAFF. V gene TRBV6-2 or TRBV6-3 combines with J gene TRBJ1-1; D is possibly TRBD1 (5 bases). V lost 0 bases and J lost 7, with 18 bases in between. Germline lookup yields CDR1 MNHEY and CDR2 SVGEGT. The CDR3 covers 16 residues.

CDR3 coding DNA: TGTGCCAGCAGCCGGGGGGACAGGGAGGGACCCCAGCATTTT. Its translation is CASSRGDREGPQHF. This chain joins TRBV6-8 and TRBJ1-5; 9 positions agree with TRBD1. This CDR3 comprises 14 residues. V trimming: 6 bases; J trimming: 10 bases; junction bases outside the gene matches: 10. In germline, CDR1 is MNHGY, CDR2 SAAAGT.

The chain carries TRBV5-6 and TRBJ2-5; TRBD2 matches 7 bases. Germline values: CDR1 SGHDT, CDR2 YYEEEE. After removal of 3 bases from V and 2 bases from J, the junction contained 10 bases not matched to a gene. The CDR3 runs 16 residues. CDR3 nucleotide sequence: TGTGCCAGCAGCTGGTGGGCTAGCGGAGGACAAGAGACCCAGTACTTC. Encoded protein: CASSWWASGGQETQYF. The full variable domain, completed using reference TRBV5-6 and TRBJ2-5, is DAGVTQSPTHLIKTRGQQVTLRCSPKSGHDTVSWYQQALGQGPQFIFQYYEEEERQRGNFPDRFSGHQFPNYSSELNVNALLLGDSALYLCASSWWASGGQETQYFGPGTRLLVL.

For this clonotype: This may be a read error: a much more frequent sequence differs by one nucleotide. The chain combines TRBV7-8 with TRBJ2-3, with D uncertain. Per germline, CDR1 SGHVS and CDR2 FQNEAQ. The CDR3 covers 12 residues. CDR3 region: CASSISTDTQFF. As DNA, the CDR3 is TGTGCCAGCAGCATAAGCACAGATACGCAGTTTTTT.

Many counts were recorded for this clonotype. The genes are TRBV11-2 and TRBJ2-1; 10 nucleotides match TRBD2. This CDR3 has 17 residues. Losses at the gene ends were 1 base for V and 9 bases for J; bases not matched to a gene: 12. Looked up from germline, CDR1 is SGHAT and CDR2 is FQNNGV. The CDR3 region is CASSLGRGLARGSEQFF. For the CDR3, the DNA is TGTGCCAGCAGCTTAGGTAGGGGACTAGCGAGAGGGTCTGAGCAGTTCTTC. The full variable domain, in which reference TRBV11-2 and TRBJ2-1 provide the parts outside the CDR3, is EAGVAQSPRYKIIEKRQSVAFWCNPISGHATLYWYQQILGQGPKLLIQFQNNGVVDDSQLPKDRFSAERLKGVDSTLKIQPAKLEDSAVYLCASSLGRGLARGSEQFFGPGTRLTVL.